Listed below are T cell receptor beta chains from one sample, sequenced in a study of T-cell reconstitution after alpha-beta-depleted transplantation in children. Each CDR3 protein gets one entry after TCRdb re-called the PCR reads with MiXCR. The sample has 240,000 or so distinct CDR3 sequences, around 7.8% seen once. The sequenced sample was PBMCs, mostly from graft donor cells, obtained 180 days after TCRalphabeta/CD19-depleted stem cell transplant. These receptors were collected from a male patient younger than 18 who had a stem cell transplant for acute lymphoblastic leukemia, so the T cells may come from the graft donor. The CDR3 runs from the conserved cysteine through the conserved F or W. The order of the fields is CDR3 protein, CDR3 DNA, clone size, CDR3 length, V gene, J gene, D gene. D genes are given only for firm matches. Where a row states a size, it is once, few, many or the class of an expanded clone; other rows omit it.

CDR3 protein: CASRVAREYEQYF
CDR3 DNA: TGTGCCAGCAGGGTGGCCAGGGAGTATGAGCAGTACTTC
clone size: many
CDR3 length: 13
V gene: TRBV6-6
J gene: TRBJ2-7
D gene: -

CDR3 protein: CASTDRGSYEQYF
CDR3 DNA: TGTGCCAGCACTGACAGGGGAAGTTACGAGCAGTACTTC
clone size: many
CDR3 length: 13
V gene: TRBV28
J gene: TRBJ2-7
D gene: TRBD1

CDR3 protein: CASRTAGSHSPLHF
CDR3 DNA: TGTGCCAGCAGGACAGCGGGGAGTCATTCACCCCTCCACTTT
clone size: many
CDR3 length: 14
V gene: TRBV28
J gene: TRBJ1-6
D gene: -

CDR3 protein: CASSLGGQFTEAFF
CDR3 DNA: TGTGCCAGCAGCTTGGGCGGGCAATTCACTGAAGCTTTCTTT
clone size: many
CDR3 length: 14
V gene: TRBV5-6
J gene: TRBJ1-1
D gene: -

CDR3 protein: CASSIDLSGGETQYF
CDR3 DNA: TGTGCCAGTAGTATAGATCTATCTGGAGGAGAGACCCAGTACTTC
clone size: many
CDR3 length: 15
V gene: TRBV19
J gene: TRBJ2-5
D gene: -

CDR3 protein: CASSLSQGYEQYF
CDR3 DNA: TGTGCCAGCAGCTTATCACAGGGCTACGAGCAGTACTTC
clone size: many
CDR3 length: 13
V gene: TRBV7-2
J gene: TRBJ2-7
D gene: -

CDR3 protein: CASSLSRLAGPPGGADTQYF
CDR3 DNA: TGTGCCAGCAGCTTATCCCGACTAGCGGGGCCGCCGGGGGGAGCAGATACGCAGTATTTT
clone size: many
CDR3 length: 20
V gene: TRBV11-3
J gene: TRBJ2-3
D gene: TRBD2

CDR3 protein: CASSPGRQPQHF
CDR3 DNA: TGTGCCAGCTCACCCGGACGGCAGCCCCAGCATTTT
clone size: -
CDR3 length: 12
V gene: TRBV18
J gene: TRBJ1-5
D gene: -

CDR3 protein: CSARRGGETQYF
CDR3 DNA: TGCAGTGCTCGCCGAGGGGGAGAGACCCAGTACTTC
clone size: many
CDR3 length: 12
V gene: TRBV20-1
J gene: TRBJ2-5
D gene: -

CDR3 protein: CASSMGSAGELFF
CDR3 DNA: TGTGCCAGTAGTATGGGGAGCGCCGGGGAGCTGTTTTTT
clone size: once
CDR3 length: 13
V gene: TRBV19
J gene: TRBJ2-2
D gene: -

CDR3 protein: CSALTGQGDTEAFF
CDR3 DNA: TGCAGCGCTCTAACTGGACAGGGGGACACTGAAGCTTTCTTT
clone size: many
CDR3 length: 14
V gene: TRBV29-1
J gene: TRBJ1-1
D gene: TRBD1

CDR3 protein: CASSFGPRETQYF
CDR3 DNA: TGCGCCAGCAGCTTCGGGCCCAGAGAGACCCAGTACTTC
clone size: many
CDR3 length: 13
V gene: TRBV5-1
J gene: TRBJ2-5
D gene: -

CDR3 protein: CSAVSRWHGYTF
CDR3 DNA: TGCAGCGCGGTCTCTAGGTGGCATGGCTACACCTTC
clone size: many
CDR3 length: 12
V gene: TRBV29-1
J gene: TRBJ1-2
D gene: -

CDR3 protein: CASSEWTANTEAFF
CDR3 DNA: TGTGCCAGCAGCGAGTGGACGGCCAACACTGAAGCTTTCTTT
clone size: many
CDR3 length: 14
V gene: TRBV3-1
J gene: TRBJ1-1
D gene: -

CDR3 protein: CASTLGGSFLTF
CDR3 DNA: TGTGCCAGTACCCTGGGAGGTTCCTTCTTGACTTTC
clone size: few
CDR3 length: 12
V gene: TRBV19
J gene: TRBJ2-6
D gene: -

CDR3 protein: CASSLALPEAFF
CDR3 DNA: TGTGCCAGCAGCTTAGCCCTACCCGAAGCTTTCTTT
clone size: many
CDR3 length: 12
V gene: TRBV7-9
J gene: TRBJ1-1
D gene: -

CDR3 protein: CSAGNFEAFF
CDR3 DNA: TGCAGTGCTGGGAACTTTGAAGCTTTCTTT
clone size: many
CDR3 length: 10
V gene: TRBV20-1
J gene: TRBJ1-1
D gene: -

CDR3 protein: CATGRGFGSPLHF
CDR3 DNA: TGTGCCACCGGCAGGGGCTTCGGTTCACCCCTCCACTTT
clone size: many
CDR3 length: 13
V gene: TRBV27
J gene: TRBJ1-6
D gene: -

CDR3 protein: CASSPGLGVRETQYF
CDR3 DNA: TGTGCCAGCAGCCCTGGTTTGGGGGTTAGAGAGACCCAGTACTTC
clone size: many
CDR3 length: 15
V gene: TRBV7-8
J gene: TRBJ2-5
D gene: -

CDR3 protein: CSGISAPEQYF
CDR3 DNA: TGCAGCGGGATCTCAGCCCCCGAGCAGTACTTC
clone size: many
CDR3 length: 11
V gene: TRBV29-1
J gene: TRBJ2-7
D gene: -

CDR3 protein: CASSSQTSGRVETQYF
CDR3 DNA: TGTGCCAGCAGTTCCCAGACTAGCGGGAGAGTGGAGACCCAGTACTTC
clone size: many
CDR3 length: 16
V gene: TRBV12-3/TRBV12-4
J gene: TRBJ2-5
D gene: TRBD2

CDR3 protein: CASSLVPGLAGGPQPQYF
CDR3 DNA: TGTGCCAGCAGCTTAGTTCCCGGGCTAGCGGGAGGGCCCCAACCGCAGTACTTC
clone size: few
CDR3 length: 18
V gene: TRBV7-6
J gene: TRBJ2-5
D gene: TRBD2

CDR3 protein: CASSWGTGVYYEQYF
CDR3 DNA: TGTGCCAGCAGCTGGGGGACAGGGGTTTACTACGAGCAGTACTTC
clone size: many
CDR3 length: 15
V gene: TRBV5-5
J gene: TRBJ2-7
D gene: TRBD1

CDR3 protein: CASSPYSYQETQYF
CDR3 DNA: TGTGCCAGCAGCCCTTACAGTTACCAAGAGACCCAGTACTTC
clone size: many
CDR3 length: 14
V gene: TRBV3-1
J gene: TRBJ2-5
D gene: -

CDR3 protein: CASSYSLTASYSGNTIYF
CDR3 DNA: TGTGCCAGCAGTTACTCGTTGACGGCTTCTTACTCTGGAAACACCATATATTTT
clone size: many
CDR3 length: 18
V gene: TRBV6-5
J gene: TRBJ1-3
D gene: -

CDR3 protein: CASSLGPSGANVLTF
CDR3 DNA: TGTGCCAGCAGCTTAGGCCCCTCTGGGGCCAACGTCCTGACTTTC
clone size: many
CDR3 length: 15
V gene: TRBV7-9
J gene: TRBJ2-6
D gene: -

CDR3 protein: CASSRDRGETQYF
CDR3 DNA: TGTGCCAGCAGCCGGGACAGGGGAGAGACCCAGTACTTC
clone size: many
CDR3 length: 13
V gene: TRBV12-3/TRBV12-4
J gene: TRBJ2-5
D gene: TRBD1